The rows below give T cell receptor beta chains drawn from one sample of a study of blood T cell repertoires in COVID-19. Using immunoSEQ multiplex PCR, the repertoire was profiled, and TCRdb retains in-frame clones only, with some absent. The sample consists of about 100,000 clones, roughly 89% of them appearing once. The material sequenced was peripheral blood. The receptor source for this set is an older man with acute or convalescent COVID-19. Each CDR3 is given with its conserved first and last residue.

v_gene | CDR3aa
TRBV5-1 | CASSYYQGHGYTF
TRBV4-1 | CASSQGTSSGELFF
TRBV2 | CASIERVSVNEQFF
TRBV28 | CASSFSLYEQYF
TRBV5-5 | CASSPGERAYGYTF
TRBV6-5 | CASSPTLPYGYTF
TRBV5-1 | CASRGSASGTSTDTQYF
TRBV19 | CASSIGGNTGELFF
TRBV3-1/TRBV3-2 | CASSQGTGSLREQYF
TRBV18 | CASSPPGEVAKNIQYF
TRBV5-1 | CASSLEMSSGANIQYF
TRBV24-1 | CATSEGYRAPLEQFF
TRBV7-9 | CASSLSTGGPYEQYF
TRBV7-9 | CASSLGSGRSSSYNEQFF
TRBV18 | CASSPRPGQGKTQYF
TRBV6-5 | CASRGTPDNSPLHF
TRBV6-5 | CASRPGTLPTDTQYF
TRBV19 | CASSPTGVDYGYTF
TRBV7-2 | CASSPSLNNEKLFF
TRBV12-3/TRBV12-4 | CASSLGRNYGYTF
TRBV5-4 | CASIQGTEAFF
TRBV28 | CASSQGQGTGGYTF
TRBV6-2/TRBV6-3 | CASSSPGQGVGNTIYF
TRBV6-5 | CASRRRQGHQPQHF
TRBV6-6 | CASSPFRGNEQFF
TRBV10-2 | CASSKDRGQPQHF
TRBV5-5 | CASSLWGETYEQYF
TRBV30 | CAWSMTGGETEAFF
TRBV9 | CASSVVGTTGKDTQYF
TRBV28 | CASSLSGKLFF
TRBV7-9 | CASSPGEGLYNEQFF
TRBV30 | CAWSAKQNLRHQHF
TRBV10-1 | CASSGESNEKLFF
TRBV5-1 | CASSLQGEAFF
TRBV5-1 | CASSPAGTGGSDSPLHF
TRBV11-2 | CASRVAGGYYEQYF
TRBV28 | CASSLEGDNYEQYF
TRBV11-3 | CASSFTSGDSYNEQFF
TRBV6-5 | CASSYSGGIYNEQFF
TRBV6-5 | CASSFSYSSGDIQYF